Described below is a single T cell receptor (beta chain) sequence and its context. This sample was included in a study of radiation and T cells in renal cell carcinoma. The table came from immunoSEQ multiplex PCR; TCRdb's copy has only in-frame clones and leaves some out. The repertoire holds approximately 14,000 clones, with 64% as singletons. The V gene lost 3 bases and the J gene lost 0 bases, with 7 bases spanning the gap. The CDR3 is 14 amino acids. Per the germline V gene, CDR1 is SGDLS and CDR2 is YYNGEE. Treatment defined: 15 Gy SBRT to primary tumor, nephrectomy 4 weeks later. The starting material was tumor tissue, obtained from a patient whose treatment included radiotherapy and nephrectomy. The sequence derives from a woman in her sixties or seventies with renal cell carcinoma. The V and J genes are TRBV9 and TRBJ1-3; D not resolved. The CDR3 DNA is TGTGCCAGCAGCGGGACGGTCTCTGGAAACACCATATATTTT. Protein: CASSGTVSGNTIYF.